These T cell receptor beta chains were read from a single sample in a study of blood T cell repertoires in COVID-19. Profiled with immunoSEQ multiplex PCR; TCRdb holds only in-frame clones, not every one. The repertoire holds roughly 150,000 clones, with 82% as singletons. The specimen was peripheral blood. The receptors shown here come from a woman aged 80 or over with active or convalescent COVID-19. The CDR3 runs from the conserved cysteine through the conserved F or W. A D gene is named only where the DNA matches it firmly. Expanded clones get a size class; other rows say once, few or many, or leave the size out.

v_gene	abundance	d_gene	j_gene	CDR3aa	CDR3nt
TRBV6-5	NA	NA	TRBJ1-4	CASSYRHRDEKLFF	TGTGCCAGCAGTTACAGGCACAGGGACGAAAAACTGTTTTTT
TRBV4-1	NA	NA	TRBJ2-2	CASRLTGNTGELFF	TGCGCCAGCAGGCTAACAGGGAACACCGGGGAGCTGTTTTTT
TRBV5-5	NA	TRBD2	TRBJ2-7	CASSFTSRLAVVEQYF	TGTGCCAGCAGCTTCACTTCTAGACTAGCGGTGGTCGAGCAGTACTTC
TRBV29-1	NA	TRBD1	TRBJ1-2	CSVDTGTGDTNYGYTF	TGCAGCGTTGATACCGGGACAGGCGATACTAACTATGGCTACACCTTC
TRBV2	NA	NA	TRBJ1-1	CASSEYTDTEAFF	TGTGCCAGCAGTGAATATACAGACACTGAAGCTTTCTTT
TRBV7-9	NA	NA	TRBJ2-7	CASSSPGSHEQYF	TGTGCCAGCAGTTCCCCGGGGAGCCACGAGCAGTACTTC
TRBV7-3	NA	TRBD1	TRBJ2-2	CASRPQGDGVTGELFF	TGTGCCAGCAGACCACAGGGGGACGGTGTCACCGGGGAGCTGTTTTTT
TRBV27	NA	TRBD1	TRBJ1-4	CASSFSYRGTNEKLFF	TGTGCCAGCAGTTTCTCATACAGGGGAACTAATGAAAAACTGTTTTTT
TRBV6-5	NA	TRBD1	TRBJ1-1	CASRRRGLETEAFF	TGTGCCAGCAGACGCAGGGGGCTAGAAACTGAAGCTTTCTTT
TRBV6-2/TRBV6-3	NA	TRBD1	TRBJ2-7	CASSLRGQGDHEQYF	TGTGCCAGCAGTTTGAGGGGACAGGGTGATCACGAGCAGTACTTC
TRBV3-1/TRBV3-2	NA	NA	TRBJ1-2	CASSPGGGGYGYTF	TGTGCCAGCAGCCCTGGGGGGGGCGGGTATGGCTACACCTTC
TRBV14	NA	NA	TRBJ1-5	CASSQGGHQPQHF	TGTGCCAGCAGCCAAGGTGGGCATCAGCCCCAGCATTTT
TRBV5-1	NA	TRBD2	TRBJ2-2	CASTGLANTGELFF	TGCGCCAGCACTGGACTAGCGAACACCGGGGAGCTGTTTTTT
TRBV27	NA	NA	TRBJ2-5	CASSLNHPRETQYF	TGTGCCAGCAGTTTAAATCACCCCCGGGAGACCCAGTACTTC
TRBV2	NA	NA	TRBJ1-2	CASSESRGGNYGYTF	TGTGCCAGCAGTGAATCGAGAGGGGGAAACTATGGCTACACCTTC
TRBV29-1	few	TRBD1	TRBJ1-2	CSAGPGQAYGYTF	TGCAGCGCTGGACCGGGACAGGCCTATGGCTACACCTTC
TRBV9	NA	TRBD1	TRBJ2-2	CASSAPRQGLTGELFF	TGTGCCAGCAGCGCTCCTCGACAGGGCCTTACCGGGGAGCTGTTTTTT
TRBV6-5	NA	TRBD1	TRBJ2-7	CASSIPGTVGYEQYF	TGTGCCAGCAGTATACCCGGGACAGTCGGCTACGAGCAGTACTTC
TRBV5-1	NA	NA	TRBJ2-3	CASSLFRDSSTDTQYF	TGCGCCAGCAGCTTGTTCCGGGACTCGAGCACAGATACGCAGTATTTT
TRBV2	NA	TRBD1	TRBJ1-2	CASSRTGLSNYGYTF	TGTGCCAGCAGCAGGACAGGTTTAAGTAACTATGGCTACACCTTC
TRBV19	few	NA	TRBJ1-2	CATRVQGQNYGYTF	TGTGCTACCAGGGTGCAGGGTCAGAACTATGGCTACACCTTC
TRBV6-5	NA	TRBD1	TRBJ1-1	CASYPTRGWDTEAFF	TGTGCCAGCTACCCGACCAGGGGGTGGGACACTGAAGCTTTCTTT
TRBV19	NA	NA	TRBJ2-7	CASRLMAGTYEQYF	TGTGCCAGTAGGTTGATGGCGGGGACTTACGAGCAGTACTTC
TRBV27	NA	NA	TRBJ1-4	CASSLSAGATNEKLFF	TGTGCCAGCAGTTTATCGGCGGGGGCCACTAATGAAAAACTGTTTTTT
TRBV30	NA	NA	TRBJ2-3	CAWRTGDTQYF	TGTGCCTGGAGAACAGGGGATACGCAGTATTTT
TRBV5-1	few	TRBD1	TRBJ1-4	CASSLEGQEKLFF	TGCGCCAGCAGCTTGGAGGGACAGGAAAAACTGTTTTTT
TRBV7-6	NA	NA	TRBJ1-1	CASSSGSGTEAFF	TGTGCCAGCAGCTCGGGTAGTGGCACTGAAGCTTTCTTT
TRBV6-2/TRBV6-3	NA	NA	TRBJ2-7	CASSYDPAYEQYF	TGTGCCAGCAGTTACGATCCGGCCTACGAGCAGTACTTC
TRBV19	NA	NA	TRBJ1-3	CASNLYGSGNTIYF	TGTGCCAGTAATCTATATGGCTCTGGAAACACCATATATTTT
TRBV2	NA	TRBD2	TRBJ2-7	CASRRGTSGVLEQYF	TGTGCCAGCAGGCGGGGGACTAGCGGAGTCCTCGAGCAGTACTTC
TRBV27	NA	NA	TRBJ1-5	CASSLSSGGLGNNQPQHF	TGTGCCAGCAGTTTATCGTCGGGGGGCCTTGGAAACAATCAGCCCCAGCATTTT
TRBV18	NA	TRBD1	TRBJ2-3	CASSPPGTASTDTQYF	TGTGCCAGCTCACCTCCCGGGACAGCGAGCACAGATACGCAGTATTTT
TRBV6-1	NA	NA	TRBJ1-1	CASSEFGEAFF	TGTGCCAGCAGTGAATTCGGGGAAGCTTTCTTT
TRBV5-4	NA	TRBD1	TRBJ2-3	CASSPDTGGLSTDTQYF	TGTGCCAGCAGCCCAGACACAGGGGGGCTCAGCACAGATACGCAGTATTTT
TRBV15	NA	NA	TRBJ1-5	CATSRDLYQPQHF	TGTGCCACCAGCAGAGATCTCTATCAGCCCCAGCATTTT
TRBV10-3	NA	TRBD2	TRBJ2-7	CAIAWEGPNYEQYF	TGTGCCATCGCCTGGGAGGGACCGAACTACGAGCAGTACTTC
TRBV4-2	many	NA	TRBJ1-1	CASSRQRNTEAFF	TGTGCCAGCAGCCGACAGAGGAACACTGAAGCTTTCTTT
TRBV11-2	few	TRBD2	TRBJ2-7	CASSFLAGESYEQYF	TGTGCCAGCAGCTTTCTGGCGGGAGAGTCCTACGAGCAGTACTTC
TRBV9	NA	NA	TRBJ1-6	CASSVVPDNSPLHF	TGTGCCAGCAGCGTAGTTCCTGATAATTCACCCCTCCACTTT
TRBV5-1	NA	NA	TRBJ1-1	CASHKDSPDTEAFF	TGCGCCAGCCATAAGGACAGTCCTGACACTGAAGCTTTCTTT
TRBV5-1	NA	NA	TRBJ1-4	CASSNSGGRNEKLFF	TGCGCCAGCAGCAACAGCGGTGGGAGGAATGAAAAACTGTTTTTT
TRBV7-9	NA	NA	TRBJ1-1	CASSLEAGTEAFF	TGTGCCAGCAGCTTAGAGGCGGGCACTGAAGCTTTCTTT
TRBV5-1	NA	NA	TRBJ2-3	CASSLGQGGDTDTQYF	TGCGCCAGCAGCTTGGGTCAGGGGGGAGACACAGATACGCAGTATTTT
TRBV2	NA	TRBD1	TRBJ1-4	CASSEAWTGDEKLFF	TGTGCCAGCAGTGAAGCCTGGACAGGGGACGAAAAACTGTTTTTT
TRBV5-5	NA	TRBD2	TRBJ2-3	CASSLGLVPDTQYF	TGTGCCAGCAGCCTCGGACTAGTGCCAGATACGCAGTATTTT
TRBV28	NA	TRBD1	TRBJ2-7	CASSLYIQGSYEQYF	TGTGCCAGCAGTTTATACATACAGGGGTCCTACGAGCAGTACTTC
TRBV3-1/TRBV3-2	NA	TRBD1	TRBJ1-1	CASSQDPGTGREAFF	TGTGCCAGCAGCCAAGATCCTGGGACAGGGCGAGAAGCTTTCTTT
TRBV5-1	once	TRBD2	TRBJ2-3	CASSFGAGGSDTQYF	TGCGCCAGCAGCTTCGGAGCGGGAGGTTCAGATACGCAGTATTTT
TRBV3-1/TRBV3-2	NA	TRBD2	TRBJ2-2	CASSLGGGVTGELFF	TGTGCCAGCAGCCTCGGGGGGGGAGTCACCGGGGAGCTGTTTTTT
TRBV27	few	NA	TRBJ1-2	CASGSGGNYGYTF	TGTGCCAGCGGATCGGGGGGGAACTATGGCTACACCTTC
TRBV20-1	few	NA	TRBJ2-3	CSATRDTQYF	TGCAGTGCTACCAGAGATACGCAGTATTTT
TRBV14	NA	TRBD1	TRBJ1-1	CASSQGTARAFF	TGTGCCAGCAGCCAGGGGACAGCCCGGGCTTTCTTT
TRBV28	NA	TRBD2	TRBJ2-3	CASSYSGHSTDTQYF	TGTGCCAGCAGTTATAGCGGGCATAGCACAGATACGCAGTATTTT